Shown below are 15 T cell receptor beta chains from a single sample sequenced in a study of metastatic and nonmetastatic thyroid tumors. Patients underwent thyroid surgery, and none had received any treatment before it. TCRdb re-clonotyped the PCR reads via MiXCR. The sample has about 40,000 clones, about 14% seen once. The sequencing sample was made of blood. The receptors derive from a female donor with papillary thyroid cancer or a benign thyroid nodule (not recorded which). Some clones in this sample may be carry-over from other donors' samples.

At least ten counts were recorded for this clone. V and J are TRBV4-1 and TRBJ1-5; D gene unclear. CDR3 length equals 13 residues. CDR1 and CDR2 from the germline V gene are MGHRA and YSYEKL. The germline V and J ends were trimmed by 0 bases and 6 bases, with 6 bases remaining between them. CDR3 amino acids: CASSQDGFQPQHF. CDR3 in DNA: TGCGCCAGCAGCCAAGATGGGTTTCAGCCCCAGCATTTT.

As for this clone: Just one base apart from a much larger clone, this may be a read error. Different DNA sequences within this sample yield the same CDR3. This chain uses TRBV5-5 with TRBJ2-2; maybe TRBD2 (6 bases). Germline loops: CDR1 SGHKS, CDR2 YYEKEE (reference sequence). V lost 1 base and J lost 1, with 11 bases in between. The CDR3 totals 16 residues. CDR3 protein: CASSLQLAVNTGELFF. The CDR3 nucleotides are TGTGCCAGCAGCTTGCAACTAGCTGTGAACACCGGGGAGCTGTTTTTT. Full variable domain (outside the CDR3, taken from reference TRBV5-5 and TRBJ2-2): DAGVTQSPTHLIKTRGQQVTLRCSPISGHKSVSWYQQVLGQGPQFIFQYYEKEERGRGNFPDRFSARQFPNYSSELNVNALLLGDSALYLCASSLQLAVNTGELFFGEGSRLTVL.

This clone was recorded at least ten times. J is TRBJ2-1 and V is TRBV5-1; possible D gene TRBD1, 7 bases. Trimming took 4 bases from V and 3 from J, leaving 14 bases between them. Per germline, CDR1 SGHRS and CDR2 YFSETQ. This CDR3 has 15 amino acids. CDR3 DNA: TGCGCCAGCAGCGGCGGGGACAGCTTCTACAATGAGCAGTTCTTC. Protein sequence: CASSGGDSFYNEQFF.

In this sample, this clone turned up a few times. A much larger clone is a single base away; this may be a read error. Other DNA sequences from this sample encode an identical CDR3 as well. The chain employs TRBV5-6 and TRBJ2-2, with a possible D match to TRBD1 (5 bases). Per the germline V gene, CDR1 is SGHDT and CDR2 is YYEEEE. This CDR3 has 16 residues. The CDR3 DNA is TGTGCCAGTAGCTTGAAAAATCAGGGCGGCACCGGGGAGCTGTTTTTT. Its translation is CASSLKNQGGTGELFF. Combining the CDR3 with reference TRBV5-6 and TRBJ2-2 gives the whole variable domain DAGVTQSPTHLIKTRGQQVTLRCSPKSGHDTVSWYQQALGQGPQFIFQYYEEEERQRGNFPDRFSGHQFPNYSSELNVNALLLGDSALYLCASSLKNQGGTGELFFGEGSRLTVL.

The chain combines TRBV20-1 with TRBJ2-5; 9 nucleotides line up with TRBD1. The ends lost 0 bases at V and 0 bases at J; junction bases unmatched: 5. The CDR3 is 16 residues long. Germline loops: CDR1 DFQATT, CDR2 SNEGSKA (reference sequence). The CDR3 sequence is CSARDLGQGYQETQYF. For the CDR3, the DNA is TGCAGTGCTAGAGATTTGGGACAGGGTTACCAAGAGACCCAGTACTTC.

This clone was observed at least ten times. The rearrangement uses TRBV7-2 and TRBJ2-1, with TRBD2 identical over 9 bases. This CDR3 is 15 amino acids long. Germline lookup yields CDR1 SGHTA and CDR2 FQGNSA. The ends lost 4 bases at V and 3 bases at J; junction bases unmatched: 4. This CDR3 is CASSSSGTGYNEQFF. For the CDR3, the DNA is TGTGCCAGCAGCTCTAGCGGGACTGGCTACAATGAGCAGTTCTTC.

Ten or more counts support this clone. This chain joins TRBV5-1 and TRBJ1-1, with TRBD1 identical over 7 bases. With V trimmed by 4 bases and J by 5 bases, 5 bases remained unmatched. CDR1 and CDR2 from the germline V gene are SGHRS and YFSETQ. This CDR3 contains 13 residues. The CDR3 DNA is TGCGCCAGCAGCCCAACAGGGGTGACTGAAGCTTTCTTT. Amino acid sequence: CASSPTGVTEAFF.

CDR3 sequence: CASSPIPLGWEAFF. The CDR3 DNA is TGTGCCAGCAGCCCTATCCCCCTCGGGTGGGAAGCTTTCTTT. V is TRBV7-9 and J is TRBJ1-1; no clear D. Germline V gives CDR1 SEHNR, CDR2 FQNEAQ (reference sequence). The V gene lost 5 bases and the J gene lost 8 bases, with 18 bases spanning the gap. The CDR3 runs to 14 residues.

This clone was seen repeatedly, ten times or more. The chain uses TRBV28 and TRBJ1-1; D unclear. The germline CDR1 and CDR2 sequences are MDHEN and SYDVKM. Trimming removed 5 bases from V and 5 bases from J, with 6 bases in between. The CDR3 is made up of 11 amino acids. CDR3 nucleotide sequence: TGTGCCAGCAGTCTTAGGACTGAAGCTTTCTTT. Protein: CASSLRTEAFF.

In this sample, this clone turned up many times. The rearrangement joins TRBV20-1 to TRBJ2-2; D uncertain. CDR3 length equals 13 residues. In germline, CDR1 is DFQATT, CDR2 SNEGSKA (reference sequence). The germline V and J ends were trimmed by 3 bases and 0 bases, with 5 bases remaining between them. The CDR3 DNA sequence: TGCAGTGCTAGCGCCTCGAACACCGGGGAGCTGTTTTTT. It yields the protein CSASASNTGELFF.

The sample holds a few counts of this clone. V and J are TRBV27 and TRBJ1-2; D unresolved. Between the trimmed V and J ends, which lost 2 bases and 6 bases, there was a span of 7 bases. In germline, CDR1 is MNHEY, CDR2 SMNVEV (reference sequence). The CDR3 has 12 residues. CDR3 sequence: CASSLGGNGYTF. The CDR3 DNA follows: TGTGCCAGCAGTTTAGGAGGGAATGGCTACACCTTC.

The sample holds a few counts of this clone. This sample includes further DNA sequences coding for the same CDR3. J is TRBJ1-2 and V is TRBV6-1, with unresolved D. Per germline, CDR1 MNHNS and CDR2 SASEGT. The CDR3 contains 13 residues. CDR3 amino acids: CATSPGSGYGYTF. CDR3 bases: TGTGCTACCAGTCCGGGGAGCGGCTATGGCTACACCTTC.

This clone occurred many times. A junction boundary mismatches the germline segment, possibly from a read error. The chain links TRBV4-2 to TRBJ2-5; TRBD2 agrees at 13 bases. Germline CDR1 and CDR2: LGHNA and YNFKEQ. The CDR3 runs 16 residues. Here the CDR3 DNA reads TGTGCCAGCAGCGAAGAACTAGCGGGAGGGGGTGAGACCCAGTACTTC. The encoded protein is CASSEELAGGGETQYF.

This clone has just a few counts. The gene calls are TRBV6-1 and TRBJ1-1, with D possibly matching TRBD1 (5 bases). Trimming removed 8 bases at V and 7 bases at J, with 11 bases between. This CDR3 has 11 amino acids. Germline lookup yields CDR1 MNHNS and CDR2 SASEGT. Written as DNA, the CDR3 is TGTGCCAGCCCCGGGGGGATTGAAGCTTTCTTT. Translation: CASPGGIEAFF.

This clone has at least ten counts. The chain is built from TRBV11-2 and TRBJ1-2; D remains unclear. Germline assignment: CDR1 SGHAT and CDR2 FQNNGV. The CDR3 consists of 13 residues. Trimming took 3 bases from V and 2 from J, leaving 7 bases between them. The CDR3 spells CASSLDRNYGYTF. Here the CDR3 DNA reads TGTGCCAGCAGCTTGGACCGCAACTATGGCTACACCTTC.